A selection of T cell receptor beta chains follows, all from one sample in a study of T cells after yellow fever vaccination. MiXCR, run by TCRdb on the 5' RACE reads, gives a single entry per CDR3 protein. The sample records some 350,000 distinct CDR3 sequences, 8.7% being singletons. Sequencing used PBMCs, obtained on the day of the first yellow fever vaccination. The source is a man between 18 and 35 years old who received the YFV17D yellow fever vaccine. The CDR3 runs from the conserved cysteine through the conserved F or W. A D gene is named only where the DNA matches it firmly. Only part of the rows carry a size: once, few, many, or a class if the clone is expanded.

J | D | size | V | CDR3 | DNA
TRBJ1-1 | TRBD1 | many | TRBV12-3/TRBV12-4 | CASSPSGQGDTEAFF | TGTGCCAGCAGTCCAAGTGGACAGGGAGACACTGAAGCTTTCTTT
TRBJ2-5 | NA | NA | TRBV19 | CARKAAIGETQYF | TGTGCCAGGAAGGCCGCGATAGGGGAGACCCAGTACTTC
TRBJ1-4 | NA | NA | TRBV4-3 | CASSQLWSGQDEKLFF | TGCGCCAGCAGCCAATTATGGTCCGGGCAGGATGAAAAACTGTTTTTT
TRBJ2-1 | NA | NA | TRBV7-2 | CASSLRTSQETQFF | TGTGCCAGCAGCTTACGGACTTCCCAAGAGACCCAGTTCTTC
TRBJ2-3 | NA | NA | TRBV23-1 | CASSQLDWGTDTQYF | TGCGCCAGCAGTCAACTAGACTGGGGAACAGATACGCAGTATTTT
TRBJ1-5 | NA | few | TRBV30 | CAWSSRGQSSNQPQHF | TGTGCCTGGAGTTCAAGGGGACAAAGCAGCAATCAGCCCCAGCATTTT
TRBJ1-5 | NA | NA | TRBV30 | CAWSPRGGYLSNQPQHF | TGTGCCTGGAGTCCACGGGGGGGGTACCTTAGCAATCAGCCCCAGCATTTT
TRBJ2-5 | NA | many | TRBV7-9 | CASSYRDLGETQYF | TGTGCCAGCAGCTACCGGGACCTCGGAGAGACCCAGTACTTC
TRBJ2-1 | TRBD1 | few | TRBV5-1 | CASSSGQNYNEQFF | TGCGCCAGCAGCTCGGGACAGAACTACAATGAGCAGTTCTTC
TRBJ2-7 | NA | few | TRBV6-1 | CASSVAEGASSTYEQYF | TGTGCCAGCAGTGTAGCTGAAGGGGCTTCCTCAACCTACGAGCAGTACTTC
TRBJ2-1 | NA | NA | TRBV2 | CASSEAPGPLEQFF | TGTGCCAGCAGTGAAGCCCCAGGGCCTCTTGAGCAGTTCTTC
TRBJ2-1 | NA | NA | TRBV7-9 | CASSLSYFNEQFF | TGTGCCAGCAGCTTATCATACTTCAATGAGCAGTTCTTC
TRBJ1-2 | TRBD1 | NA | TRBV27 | CASSLYDGTGEGYTF | TGTGCCAGCAGTTTATATGATGGGACAGGGGAAGGCTACACCTTC
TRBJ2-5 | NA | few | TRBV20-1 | CSARWRGQETQYF | TGCAGTGCTAGATGGCGGGGCCAAGAGACCCAGTACTTC
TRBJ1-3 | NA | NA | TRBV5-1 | CASSRGQDPTGNTIYF | TGCGCCAGCAGCAGGGGCCAAGACCCCACTGGAAACACCATATATTTT
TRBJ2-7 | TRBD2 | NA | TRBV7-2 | CASSSQLAGGREQYF | TGTGCCAGCAGCTCCCAACTAGCGGGGGGGCGAGAGCAGTACTTC
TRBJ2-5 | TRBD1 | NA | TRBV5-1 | CASTLQGQETQYF | TGCGCCAGCACCCTACAGGGGCAAGAGACCCAGTACTTC
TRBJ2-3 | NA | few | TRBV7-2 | CASSSDSVRDTQYF | TGTGCCAGCAGCTCGGACAGCGTGCGAGATACGCAGTATTTT
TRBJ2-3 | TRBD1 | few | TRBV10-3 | CAISEGALGTQYF | TGTGCCATCTCCGAGGGGGCACTTGGTACGCAGTATTTT
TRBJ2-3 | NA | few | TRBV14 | CASSHQGGDTQYF | TGTGCCAGCAGCCACCAGGGGGGAGATACGCAGTATTTT
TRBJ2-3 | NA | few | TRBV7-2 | CASSVRTDTQYF | TGTGCCAGCAGCGTGCGCACAGATACGCAGTATTTT
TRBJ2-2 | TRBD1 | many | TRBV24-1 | CATSDRTGANTGELFF | TGTGCCACCAGTGATAGGACAGGCGCGAACACCGGGGAGCTGTTTTTT
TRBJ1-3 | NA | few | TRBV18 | CASSRGNSGNTIYF | TGTGCCAGCTCCCGGGGAAACTCTGGAAACACCATATATTTT
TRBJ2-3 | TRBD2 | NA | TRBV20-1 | CSARTSGRTDTQYF | TGCAGTGCTAGGACTAGCGGCCGCACAGATACGCAGTATTTT
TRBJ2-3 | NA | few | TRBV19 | CASSYFRGTDTQYF | TGTGCCAGTAGCTATTTTCGGGGGACAGATACGCAGTATTTT
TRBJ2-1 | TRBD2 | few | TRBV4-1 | CASSLPGGGEQFF | TGCGCCAGCAGCCTTCCGGGGGGGGGTGAGCAGTTCTTC
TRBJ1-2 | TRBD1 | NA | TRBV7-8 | CASSLRTGKYGYTF | TGTGCCAGCAGCCTTAGGACAGGGAAGTATGGCTACACCTTC
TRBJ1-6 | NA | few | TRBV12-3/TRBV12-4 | CASTWRENSPLHF | TGTGCCAGCACCTGGAGGGAGAATTCACCCCTCCACTTT
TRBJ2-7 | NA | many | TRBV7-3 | CASSLRLSSEQYF | TGTGCCAGCAGCTTAAGACTTAGTAGCGAGCAGTACTTC
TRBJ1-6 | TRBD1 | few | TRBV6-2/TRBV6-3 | CASRIAGTGGSPLHF | TGTGCCAGCAGAATCGCCGGGACAGGGGGCTCACCCCTCCACTTT
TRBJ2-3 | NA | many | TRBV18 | CASSPVGSSTDTQYF | TGTGCCAGCTCACCAGTCGGATCTAGCACAGATACGCAGTATTTT
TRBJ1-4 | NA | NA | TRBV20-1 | CSARSRDGNEKLFF | TGCAGTGCTAGATCCCGGGACGGTAATGAAAAACTGTTTTTT
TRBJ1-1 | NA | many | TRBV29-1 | CSVQNTEAFF | TGCAGCGTGCAGAACACTGAAGCTTTCTTT
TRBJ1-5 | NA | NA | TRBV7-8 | CASARGPGKQPQHF | TGTGCCTCCGCCCGGGGGCCCGGGAAACAGCCCCAGCATTTT
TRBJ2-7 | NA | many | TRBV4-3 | CASSPVSVGYEQYF | TGCGCCAGCAGCCCGGTTTCAGTGGGATACGAGCAGTACTTC
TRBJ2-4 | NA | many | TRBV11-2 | CASSPGRENIQYF | TGTGCCAGCAGCCCTGGGCGCGAAAACATTCAGTACTTC
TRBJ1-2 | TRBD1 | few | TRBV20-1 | CSARQGVGYGYTF | TGCAGTGCGAGACAGGGAGTCGGCTATGGCTACACCTTC
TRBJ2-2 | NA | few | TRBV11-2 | CASSPTLGGETNTGELFF | TGTGCCAGCAGCCCAACCCTTGGGGGTGAGACGAACACCGGGGAGCTGTTTTTT
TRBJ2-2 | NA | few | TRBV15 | CATSRKALGGGRITGELFF | TGTGCCACCAGCAGAAAGGCCCTGGGTGGGGGCCGAATCACCGGGGAGCTGTTTTTT
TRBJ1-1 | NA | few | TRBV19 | CASSEASYGVGHTEAFF | TGTGCCAGCTCAGAGGCATCTTATGGGGTCGGCCACACTGAAGCTTTCTTT
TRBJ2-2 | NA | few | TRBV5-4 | CASSRRDSVAGELFF | TGTGCCAGCAGCCGGAGGGACAGTGTGGCCGGGGAGCTGTTTTTT
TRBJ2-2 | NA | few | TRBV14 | CASSLTGASGELFF | TGTGCCAGCAGCCTGACCGGGGCGTCCGGGGAGCTGTTTTTT
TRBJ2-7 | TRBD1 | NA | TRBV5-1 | CASSLAPRQGVFDEQYF | TGCGCCAGCAGCTTGGCTCCTCGACAGGGAGTATTCGACGAGCAGTACTTC
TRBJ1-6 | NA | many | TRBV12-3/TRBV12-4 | CASSPQGVNSPLHF | TGTGCCAGCAGTCCCCAGGGAGTTAATTCACCCCTCCACTTT
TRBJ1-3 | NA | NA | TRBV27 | CASSFPHGGLSGNTIYF | TGTGCCAGCAGTTTCCCCCATGGGGGTCTCTCTGGAAACACCATATATTTT
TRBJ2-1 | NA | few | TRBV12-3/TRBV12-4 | CASSPFQHPSSYNEQFF | TGTGCCAGCAGTCCTTTCCAGCACCCGAGCTCCTACAATGAGCAGTTCTTC
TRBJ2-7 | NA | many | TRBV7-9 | CASSLPPGHPSYEQYF | TGTGCCAGCAGCTTACCCCCGGGACACCCCTCCTACGAGCAGTACTTC
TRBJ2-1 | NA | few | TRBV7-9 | CASSVTPYNEQFF | TGTGCCAGCAGCGTAACCCCCTACAATGAGCAGTTCTTC
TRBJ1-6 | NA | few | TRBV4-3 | CASSQEGRSNSPLHF | TGCGCCAGCAGCCAAGAGGGACGGTCGAATTCACCCCTCCACTTT
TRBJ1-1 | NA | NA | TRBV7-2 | CASSFLTNTEAFF | TGTGCCAGCAGCTTTTTAACAAACACTGAAGCTTTCTTT
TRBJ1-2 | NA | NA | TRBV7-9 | CASTVGPPYGYTF | TGTGCCAGCACCGTGGGACCGCCCTATGGCTACACCTTC
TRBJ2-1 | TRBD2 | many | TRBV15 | CATSRNRGLAYEQFF | TGTGCCACCAGCAGAAACCGGGGACTAGCGTATGAGCAGTTCTTC
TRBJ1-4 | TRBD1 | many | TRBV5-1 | CASSSTGEGEKLFF | TGCGCCAGCAGCTCGACAGGGGAAGGGGAAAAACTGTTTTTT
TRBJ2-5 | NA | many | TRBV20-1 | CSARGAETQYF | TGCAGTGCTAGGGGAGCGGAGACCCAGTACTTC
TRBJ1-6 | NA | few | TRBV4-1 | CASSQLYSYNSPLHF | TGCGCCAGCAGCCAACTATACTCCTATAATTCACCCCTCCACTTT
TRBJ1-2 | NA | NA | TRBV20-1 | CSARDSGHLYGYTF | TGCAGTGCTAGAGATTCAGGACACCTCTATGGCTACACCTTC
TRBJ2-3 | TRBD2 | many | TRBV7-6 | CASSFSRGENTDTQYF | TGTGCCAGCAGCTTTAGCCGGGGGGAAAACACAGATACGCAGTATTTT